This T cell receptor beta chain is from a study of blood T cell repertoires in COVID-19. The overall study: Whether acute or convalescent, the COVID-19 samples came from the United States, Italy and Spain.

Clones were sequenced by immunoSEQ multiplex PCR, and TCRdb holds only the in-frame ones, with some missing. The table has fewer than 110,000 clones, about 89% seen once. This CDR3 has 15 amino acids. The V gene lost 0 bases and the J gene lost 2 bases, with 8 bases spanning the gap. The V gene's germline CDR1 is LNHNV and CDR2 YYDKDF (reference sequence). V usage is TRBV15 and J usage is TRBJ1-3; D possibly corresponds to TRBD1 (5 bases). The receptor was isolated from a man aged 40-50 years with active or convalescent COVID-19. Sequenced input: peripheral blood. DNA for the CDR3: TGTGCCACCAGCAGAGATCGGGGGGCTGGAAACACCATATATTTT. Protein: CATSRDRGAGNTIYF.